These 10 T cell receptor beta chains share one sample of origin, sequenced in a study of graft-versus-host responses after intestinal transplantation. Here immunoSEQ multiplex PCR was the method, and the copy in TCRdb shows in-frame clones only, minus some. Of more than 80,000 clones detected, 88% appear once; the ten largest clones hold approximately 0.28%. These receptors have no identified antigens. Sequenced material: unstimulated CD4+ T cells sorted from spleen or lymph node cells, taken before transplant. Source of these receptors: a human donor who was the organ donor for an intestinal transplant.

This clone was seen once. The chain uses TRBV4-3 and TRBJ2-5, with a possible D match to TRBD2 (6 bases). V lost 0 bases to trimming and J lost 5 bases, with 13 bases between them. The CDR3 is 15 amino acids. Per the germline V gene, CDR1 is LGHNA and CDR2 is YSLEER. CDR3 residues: CASSQDSGDGETQYF. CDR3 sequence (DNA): TGCGCCAGCAGCCAAGATTCGGGGGACGGGGAGACCCAGTACTTC.

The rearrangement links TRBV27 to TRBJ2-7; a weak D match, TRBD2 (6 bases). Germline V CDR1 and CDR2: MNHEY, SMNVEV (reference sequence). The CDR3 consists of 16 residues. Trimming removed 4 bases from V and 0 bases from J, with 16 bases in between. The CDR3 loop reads CASSSFPGTASYEQYF. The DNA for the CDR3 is TGTGCCAGCAGTTCTTTTCCCGGGACTGCCTCCTACGAGCAGTACTTC.

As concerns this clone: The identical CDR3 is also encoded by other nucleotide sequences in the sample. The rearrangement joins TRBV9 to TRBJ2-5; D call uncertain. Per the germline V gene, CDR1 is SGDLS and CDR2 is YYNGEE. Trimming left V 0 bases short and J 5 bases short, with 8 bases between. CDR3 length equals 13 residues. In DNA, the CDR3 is TGTGCCAGCAGCGTAGGAACTACGGAGACCCAGTACTTC. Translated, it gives CASSVGTTETQYF.

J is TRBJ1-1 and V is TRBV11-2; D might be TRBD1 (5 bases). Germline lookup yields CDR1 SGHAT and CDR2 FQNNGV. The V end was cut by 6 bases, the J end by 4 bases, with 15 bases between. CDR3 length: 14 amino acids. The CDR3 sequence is CASSYNPGGTEAFF. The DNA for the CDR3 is TGTGCCAGCAGTTACAACCCGGGGGGCACTGAAGCTTTCTTT.

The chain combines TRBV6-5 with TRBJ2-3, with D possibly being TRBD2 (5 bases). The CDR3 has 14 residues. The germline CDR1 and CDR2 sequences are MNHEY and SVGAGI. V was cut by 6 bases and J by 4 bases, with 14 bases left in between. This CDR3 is CASRRGLAADTQYF. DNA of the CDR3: TGTGCCAGCAGGAGAGGGCTAGCCGCAGATACGCAGTATTTT.

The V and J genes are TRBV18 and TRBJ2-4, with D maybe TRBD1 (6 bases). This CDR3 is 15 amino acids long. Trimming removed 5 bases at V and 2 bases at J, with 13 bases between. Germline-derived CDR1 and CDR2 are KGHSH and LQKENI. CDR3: CASSSPTGPKNIQYF. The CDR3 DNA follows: TGTGCCAGCTCAAGCCCGACAGGCCCCAAAAACATTCAGTACTTC. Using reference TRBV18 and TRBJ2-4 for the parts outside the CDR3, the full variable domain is NAGVMQNPRHLVRRRGQEARLRCSPMKGHSHVYWYRQLPEEGLKFMVYLQKENIIDESGMPKERFSAEFPKEGPSILRIQQVVRGDSAAYFCASSSPTGPKNIQYFGAGTRLSVL.

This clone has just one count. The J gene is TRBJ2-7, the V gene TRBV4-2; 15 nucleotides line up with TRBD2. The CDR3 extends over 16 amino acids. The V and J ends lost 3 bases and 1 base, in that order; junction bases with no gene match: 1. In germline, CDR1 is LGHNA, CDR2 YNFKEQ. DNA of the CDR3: TGTGCCAGCAGCCAGGGACTAGCGGGGGGATCCTACGAGCAGTACTTC. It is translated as CASSQGLAGGSYEQYF.

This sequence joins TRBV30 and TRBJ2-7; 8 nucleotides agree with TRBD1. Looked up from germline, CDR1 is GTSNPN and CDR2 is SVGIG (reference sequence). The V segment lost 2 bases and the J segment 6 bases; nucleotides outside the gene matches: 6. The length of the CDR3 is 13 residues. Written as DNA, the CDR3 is TGTGCCTGGAGTTTGCGACAGGGGCTCGAGCAGTACTTC. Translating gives CAWSLRQGLEQYF.

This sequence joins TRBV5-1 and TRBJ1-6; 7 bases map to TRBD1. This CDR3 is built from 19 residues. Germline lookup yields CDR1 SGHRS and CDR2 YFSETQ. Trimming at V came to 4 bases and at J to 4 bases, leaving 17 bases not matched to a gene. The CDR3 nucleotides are TGCGCCAGCAGCCACGGGCAAGGTGGGACAGAGAGTTATAATTCACCCCTCCACTTT. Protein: CASSHGQGGTESYNSPLHF. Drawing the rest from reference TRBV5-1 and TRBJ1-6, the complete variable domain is KAGVTQTPRYLIKTRGQQVTLSCSPISGHRSVSWYQQTPGQGLQFLFEYFSETQRNKGNFPGRFSGRQFSNSRSEMNVSTLELGDSALYLCASSHGQGGTESYNSPLHFGNGTRLTVT.

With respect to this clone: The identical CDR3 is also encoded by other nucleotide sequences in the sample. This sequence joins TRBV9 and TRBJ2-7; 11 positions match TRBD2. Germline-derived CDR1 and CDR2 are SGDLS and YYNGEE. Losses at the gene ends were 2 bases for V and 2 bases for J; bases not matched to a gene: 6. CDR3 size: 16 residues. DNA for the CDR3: TGTGCCAGCAGCGTGGGAGGACTAGCGGGCCCCTACGAGCAGTACTTC. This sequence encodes CASSVGGLAGPYEQYF.